This T cell receptor (beta chain) was found in a study of Ad26.COV2.S vaccination and SARS-CoV-2 variants. The wider study: Each vaccinee took Ad26.COV2.S intramuscularly, once or twice 56 days apart. General study findings and limits: Individuals receiving vaccine had higher spike-specific TCR breadth than placebo recipients did.

Profiling relied on immunoSEQ multiplex PCR, and the TCRdb table lists in-frame clones only, not all of them. This sample has about 280,000 clones, with around 87% found just once. The sample's treatment: roughly 20 received Ad26.COV2.S at low or high dose, single or two shots; several received placebo; per-sample allocation not given. Specimens were obtained on day 63 following the first vaccine or placebo injection. SARS-CoV-2 spike from the Wuhan strain was encoded by the vaccine, an Ad26 vector. A remark on this clone: The target antigen is unknown.

Trimming took off 3 bases at V and 1 base at J, with 15 bases between the two ends. Germline assignment: CDR1 SGHAT and CDR2 FQNNGV. CDR3 length: 16 amino acids. The clonotype was recovered from a person between 18 and 59 years old who received the Ad26.COV2.S COVID-19 vaccine or a placebo. The sample consisted of peripheral blood, taken in a trial of Ad26.COV2.S vaccine versus placebo. The chain carries TRBV11-2 and TRBJ2-5, with D tentatively TRBD1 (6 bases). The CDR3 sequence is CASSLGHRAFQETQYF. The CDR3 DNA sequence: TGTGCCAGCAGCTTGGGACATCGAGCTTTCCAAGAGACCCAGTACTTC.